One and the same sample provided the 11 T cell receptor beta chains below, sequenced in a study of cytomegalovirus exposure and HLA in healthy donors. Use of 60 Vbeta and 13 Jbeta primers characterized the PCR. Using immunoSEQ multiplex PCR, the repertoire was profiled, and TCRdb retains in-frame clones only, with some absent. The sample shows roughly 150,000 clones, 70% to 80% of them seen only once. Sequencing input: PBMCs. These receptor sequences come from a woman in her thirties or forties in good health and CMV-seronegative.

This clone was seen just once. This chain connects TRBV27 to TRBJ1-2; 9 bases are a match to TRBD1. This CDR3 contains 15 residues. Losses at the gene ends were 4 bases for V and 8 bases for J; bases not matched to a gene: 11. Germline loops: CDR1 MNHEY, CDR2 SMNVEV (reference sequence). CDR3 coding DNA: TGTGCCAGCAGTTCCACCGGGACAGGGTCGATCGGCTACACCTTC. This encodes CASSSTGTGSIGYTF.

This chain links TRBV5-1 with TRBJ2-2, with TRBD1 identical over 10 bases. Per the germline V gene, CDR1 is SGHRS and CDR2 is YFSETQ. Losses at the gene ends were 4 bases for V and 7 bases for J; bases not matched to a gene: 7. CDR3 length: 15 residues. In DNA form, the CDR3 reads TGCGCCAGCAGCCTCCGACAGGGGGCGGACGGGGAGCTGTTTTTT. It translates to CASSLRQGADGELFF.

The chain is built from TRBV5-6 and TRBJ1-1, with 7 bases identical to TRBD1. CDR1 SGHDT and CDR2 YYEEEE come from the germline V gene. V was pared by 2 bases and J by 0 bases, with 4 bases of the junction left unmatched. CDR3 length: 15 residues. The CDR3 DNA is TGTGCCAGCAGCTTTCCAACAGGGGTGAACACTGAAGCTTTCTTT. Protein: CASSFPTGVNTEAFF.

This clone was found a few times. The genes are TRBV10-3 and TRBJ2-1; D possibly corresponds to TRBD1 (5 bases). Trimming pared 2 bases from V and 4 bases from J, leaving 12 bases between. The CDR3 sequence is 15 residues long. Germline lookup yields CDR1 ENHRY and CDR2 SYGVKD. The CDR3: CAISEGQGTYNEQFF. The CDR3 DNA sequence: TGTGCCATCAGTGAGGGGCAGGGAACATACAATGAGCAGTTCTTC.

Here the CDR3 DNA reads TGTGCCAGCAGTTTATCTTGGCAGGGGAATGGCTACACCTTC. Its translation: CASSLSWQGNGYTF. The chain has TRBV27 and TRBJ1-2; TRBD1 is a possible D gene (6 bases). Germline assignment: CDR1 MNHEY and CDR2 SMNVEV (reference sequence). CDR3 size: 14 residues. V was shortened by 0 bases and J by 6 bases, with 11 bases between the two germline ends.

V usage is TRBV9 and J usage is TRBJ2-7; D possibly corresponds to TRBD2 (5 bases). V lost 0 bases to trimming and J lost 4 bases, with 14 bases between them. The CDR3 runs to 15 residues. Looked up from germline, CDR1 is SGDLS and CDR2 is YYNGEE. For the CDR3, the DNA is TGTGCCAGCAGCGTAGATGTTGATGAGGGATACGAGCAGTACTTC. Translation gives CASSVDVDEGYEQYF.

This clone was seen once. The chain couples TRBV11-3 to TRBJ2-5, with 12 bases identical to TRBD2. Germline loops: CDR1 SGHNT, CDR2 YENEEA. The CDR3 covers 16 residues. V lost 6 bases to trimming and J lost 7 bases; unmatched junction nucleotides: 12. This CDR3 is CASSPGTSGGLGTQYF. The CDR3 DNA sequence: TGTGCCAGCAGTCCAGGAACTAGCGGGGGGCTGGGGACCCAGTACTTC.

The chain employs TRBV6-1 and TRBJ2-3; 7 positions agree with TRBD1. Germline V gives CDR1 MNHNS, CDR2 SASEGT. The CDR3 has 17 amino acids. The V gene end was trimmed by 4 bases and the J gene end by 0 bases; junction bases not matched to a gene: 10. CDR3 protein: CASSGFGTASSTDTQYF. CDR3 nucleotide sequence: TGTGCCAGCAGTGGCTTTGGGACAGCTTCTAGCACAGATACGCAGTATTTT.

In its sample, this clone was seen once. The chain joins TRBV15 to TRBJ2-7; 11 bases line up with TRBD1. CDR1 is LNHNV and CDR2 is YYDKDF in the germline V gene (reference sequence). This CDR3 is built from 14 residues. V lost 5 bases and J lost 4; bases outside the gene matches: 4. This chain's CDR3 is CATSPGQGEYEQYF. As DNA, the CDR3 is TGTGCCACCAGCCCGGGACAGGGGGAGTACGAGCAGTACTTC. Together with reference TRBV15 and TRBJ2-7, the CDR3 gives the full variable domain: DAMVIQNPRYQVTQFGKPVTLSCSQTLNHNVMYWYQQKSSQAPKLLFHYYDKDFNNEADTPDNFQSRRPNTSFCFLDIRSPGLGDTAMYLCATSPGQGEYEQYFGPGTRLTVT.

The chain employs TRBV5-1 and TRBJ1-4; 9 nucleotides agree with TRBD1. V gave up 4 bases and J gave up 4 bases; unmatched junction bases: 2. The CDR3 runs 14 residues. Germline values: CDR1 SGHRS, CDR2 YFSETQ. CDR3 nucleotide sequence: TGCGCCAGCAGCGTGACAGGGGGTAATGAAAAACTGTTTTTT. Translation gives CASSVTGGNEKLFF.

The chain has TRBV5-4 and TRBJ2-1; 9 bases are a match to TRBD2. The germline CDR1 and CDR2 sequences are SGHNT and YYREEE (reference sequence). The CDR3 has 14 residues. Trimming at V came to 7 bases and at J to 7 bases, leaving 9 bases not matched to a gene. CDR3 bases: TGTGCCAGCTTTAGCGGGAGCATCGGAAATGAGCAGTTCTTC. This encodes CASFSGSIGNEQFF.